The following is a TCR beta chain sequence with its context. No antigen is known for it. V lost 5 bases, J lost 2 bases, and 3 bases lay in between. The length of the CDR3 is 11 residues. Germline assignment: CDR1 SGHAT and CDR2 FQNNGV. This sample was taken from a study of graft-versus-host responses after intestinal transplantation. TCRdb keeps only in-frame clones here, not all; method: immunoSEQ multiplex PCR. This table has 20,000 to 25,000 clones, around 80% appearing once. The clonotype was recovered from a human donor who was the organ donor for an intestinal transplant. The chain joins TRBV11-2 to TRBJ1-2; D gene unclear. Sequencing was performed on unstimulated CD8+ T cells sorted from spleen or lymph node cells, taken before transplant. This CDR3 is CASSDNYGYTF. The CDR3 DNA sequence: TGTGCCAGCAGCGACAACTATGGCTACACCTTC.